This entry is about one TCR beta chain. The germline V gene has CDR1 SGHRS and CDR2 YFSETQ. Trimming removed 4 bases at V and 3 bases at J, with 14 bases between. This CDR3 is 15 amino acids long. The source of the sample is a study of T cell responses to AZD1222 COVID-19 vaccine. Libraries were prepared by immunoSEQ multiplex PCR; TCRdb keeps only in-frame clonotypes and omits some of them. There are around 140,000 clones in the sample; about 93% occur only once, and 5.4% lies in the top ten. The sample consisted of peripheral blood, taken on day 0 of AZD1222 vaccination. The clonotype was recovered from an adult in good health. The chain couples TRBV5-1 to TRBJ1-3; the D is unclear. CDR3 loop: CASSPEGSNGNTIYF. DNA of the CDR3: TGCGCCAGCAGCCCGGAGGGATCCAATGGAAACACCATATATTTT.